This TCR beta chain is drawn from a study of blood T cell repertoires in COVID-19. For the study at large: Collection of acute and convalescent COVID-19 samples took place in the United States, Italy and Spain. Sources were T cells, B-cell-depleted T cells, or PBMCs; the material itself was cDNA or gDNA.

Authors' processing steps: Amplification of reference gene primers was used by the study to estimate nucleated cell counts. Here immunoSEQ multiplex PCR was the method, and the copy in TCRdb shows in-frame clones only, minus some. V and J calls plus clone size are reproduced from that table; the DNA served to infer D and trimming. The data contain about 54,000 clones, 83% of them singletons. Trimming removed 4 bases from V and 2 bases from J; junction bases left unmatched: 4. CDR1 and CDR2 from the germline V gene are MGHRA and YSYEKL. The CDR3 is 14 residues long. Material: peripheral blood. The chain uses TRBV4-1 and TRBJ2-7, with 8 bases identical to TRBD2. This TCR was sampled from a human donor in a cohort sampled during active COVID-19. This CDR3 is CASSPGGGPYEQYF. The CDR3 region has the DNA TGCGCCAGCAGCCCGGGAGGGGGTCCCTACGAGCAGTACTTC.